A selection of T cell receptor beta chains follows, all from one sample in a study of vaccination and CD4 T cells after COVID-19. Antigen specificity for these receptors is unknown. TCRdb reprocessed the PCR reads via MiXCR and lists one record per CDR3 protein. This table holds 15,000 or so distinct CDR3 sequences, around three quarters found once. The sequencing sample was made of CD4+ T cells from blood, cultured in vitro. These receptors originate from a human donor who had recovered from COVID-19. Each CDR3 is given with its conserved first and last residue. The D gene is left open where the match is weak. Clone size appears in some rows only: once, few, many, or a class for an expanded clone.

v_call	d_call	clone_size	j_call	cdr3_nt	cdr3_aa
TRBV2	TRBD1	NA	TRBJ1-2	TGTGCCAGCAACTACAGGGGGGAGATAGGTGGCTACACCTTC	CASNYRGEIGGYTF
TRBV20-1	TRBD2	NA	TRBJ2-4	TGCAGTGCTATGGGACTACAGAAAAACATTCAGTACTTC	CSAMGLQKNIQYF
TRBV20-1	NA	few	TRBJ1-1	TGCAGTGCTAGAGATAGACGGGACACTGAAGCTTTCTTT	CSARDRRDTEAFF
TRBV20-1	NA	NA	TRBJ1-5	TGCAAAAGCGGGGGGGCGTGGGGTCAGCCCCAGCATTTT	CKSGGAWGQPQHF
TRBV6-1	NA	NA	TRBJ2-3	TGTGCCAGCATAGGACACTTGAGATCAGATACGCAGTATTTT	CASIGHLRSDTQYF
TRBV18	NA	NA	TRBJ2-6	TGTGCCAGCACCTCGGGACGGAGCTCTGGGGCCAACGTCCTGACTTTC	CASTSGRSSGANVLTF
TRBV6-2/TRBV6-3	NA	NA	TRBJ2-7	TGTGCCAGCAGTTACTCTCGGCAGGTAATCTCCTACGAGCAGTACTTC	CASSYSRQVISYEQYF
TRBV7-2	TRBD1	once	TRBJ1-6	TGTGCCAGCAGTTTACAGGGGGAAAGGAATTCACCCCTCCACTTT	CASSLQGERNSPLHF
TRBV29-1	NA	NA	TRBJ2-7	TGCAGCGTTGGGGGTCAGGCAAGCTACGAGCAGTACTTC	CSVGGQASYEQYF
TRBV6-1	TRBD2	few	TRBJ2-7	TGTGCCAGCCACAGCGGCGGGAGTTACCACGAGCAGTACTTC	CASHSGGSYHEQYF
TRBV6-1	NA	NA	TRBJ1-2	TGTGCCAGCAGGGGGGTTTCCTATGGCTACACCTTC	CASRGVSYGYTF
TRBV24-1	NA	NA	TRBJ2-1	TGTGCCACCAGTGATTTCCGTGGGGCCGCCTACAATGAGCAGTTCTTC	CATSDFRGAAYNEQFF
TRBV6-5	NA	few	TRBJ2-2	TGTGCCAGCAGTTACACCCCGGGGTTACGGGCCGGGGAGCTGTTTTTT	CASSYTPGLRAGELFF
TRBV2	NA	NA	TRBJ1-2	TGTGCCAGCAGTGACGCAGGGCGGGACTATGGCTACACCTTC	CASSDAGRDYGYTF
TRBV19	NA	NA	TRBJ1-1	TGTGCCAGTAGTAACGGGCAGGTGACCTTTATGAACACTGAAGCTTTCTTT	CASSNGQVTFMNTEAFF
TRBV7-9	NA	NA	TRBJ1-2	TGTGCCAGCAGCAACACAGCCGCCGGTGGCTACACCTTC	CASSNTAAGGYTF
TRBV27	NA	NA	TRBJ1-1	TGTGCCAGCAGTTCCATACGCAACACTGAAGCTTTCTTT	CASSSIRNTEAFF
TRBV20-1	TRBD1	NA	TRBJ1-5	TGCAGTGCTAGAGGAGACAGGGAGGGTAATCAGCCCCAGCATTTT	CSARGDREGNQPQHF
TRBV6-1	TRBD1	NA	TRBJ1-2	TGTGCCAGCAGTCCCGGGACAGTGAACTATGGCTACACCTTC	CASSPGTVNYGYTF
TRBV7-2	NA	few	TRBJ2-5	TGTGCCAGCAGCCAAAACGGTGGCGGGCCACAAGAGACCCAGTACTTC	CASSQNGGGPQETQYF
TRBV7-2	TRBD2	NA	TRBJ2-7	TGTGCCAGCAGCGCCGCGGGCGGGAGGGGTTACGAGCAGTACTTC	CASSAAGGRGYEQYF
TRBV7-9	NA	NA	TRBJ2-3	TGTGCCAGCAGCTTAGCGTCAGTTAGCACAGATACGCAGTATTTT	CASSLASVSTDTQYF
TRBV7-8	NA	NA	TRBJ2-5	TGTGCCAGCAGCTTAAGTTATGAGACCCAGTACTTC	CASSLSYETQYF
TRBV6-1	NA	few	TRBJ1-2	TGTGCCAGCAGAAGAACGGGACAACTTCATGGCTACACCTTC	CASRRTGQLHGYTF
TRBV20-1	TRBD1	NA	TRBJ2-7	TGCAGTGCTGTGGGACAGGGGGCCTCCTACGAGCAGTACTTC	CSAVGQGASYEQYF
TRBV15	TRBD1	few	TRBJ1-6	TGTGCCACCAGCAGGGGACAGCCTAATAATTCACCCCTCCACTTT	CATSRGQPNNSPLHF
TRBV2	NA	NA	TRBJ2-4	TGTGCCAGCAGTTGGGCCGGGACCAAAAACATTCAGTACTTC	CASSWAGTKNIQYF
TRBV7-6	NA	NA	TRBJ1-5	TGTGCCAGCAGCTTAAGGGCAGGGAGTGGCAATCAGCCCCAGCATTTT	CASSLRAGSGNQPQHF
TRBV10-3	NA	NA	TRBJ1-5	TGTGCCATCAGTGAAAGGGGAGGCCAGCCCCAGCATTTT	CAISERGGQPQHF
TRBV6-5	NA	once	TRBJ1-6	TGTGCCAGCAGTTACTCCCCCCGCCTCTCCTATAATTCACCCCTCCACTTT	CASSYSPRLSYNSPLHF
TRBV27	NA	NA	TRBJ2-1	TGTGCCAGCTCGGGGGGCACACACGTAAATGAGCAGTTCTTC	CASSGGTHVNEQFF
TRBV6-1	NA	NA	TRBJ1-6	TGTGCCAGCACCCCAGGGGAGGGGAGGAATTCACCCCTCCACTTT	CASTPGEGRNSPLHF
TRBV20-1	NA	NA	TRBJ2-5	TGCAGTGCCTCACAGACAAATAGGGAGACCCAGTACTTC	CSASQTNRETQYF
TRBV27	TRBD2	few	TRBJ2-5	TGTGCCAGCAGCTCACCTACCGGGACTAGCGGTCGGGCCCAGTACTTC	CASSSPTGTSGRAQYF
TRBV7-9	TRBD2	NA	TRBJ2-7	TGTGCCAGCAGCTTAGGAACAGGACTAGCGGGAGGCCCTCATGAGCAGTACTTC	CASSLGTGLAGGPHEQYF
TRBV5-1	NA	NA	TRBJ1-1	TGCGCCAGCAGCTTGACACGGGGGGCCATCACTGAAGCTTTCTTT	CASSLTRGAITEAFF
TRBV15	NA	NA	TRBJ2-5	TGTGCCACCAGCAGAGAGGGGCCTCCGCGCCAAGAGACCCAGTACTTC	CATSREGPPRQETQYF
TRBV6-5	NA	NA	TRBJ1-1	TGTGCCAGCAGTTACTGGGAGAACACTGAAGCTTTCTTT	CASSYWENTEAFF
TRBV7-3	NA	NA	TRBJ2-5	TGTGCCAGCAGCTTTGGGACCCGCGGGGAGACCCAGTACTTC	CASSFGTRGETQYF
TRBV20-1	NA	NA	TRBJ1-2	TGCAGTGCTAGAGCCGGGACGGTGTATGGCTACACCTTC	CSARAGTVYGYTF
TRBV11-1	NA	NA	TRBJ1-1	TGTGCCAGCAGCTTAGGGACTTTCCTCGCAATGAACACTGAAGCTTTCTTT	CASSLGTFLAMNTEAFF
TRBV6-1	NA	NA	TRBJ1-1	TGTGCCAGTGGACGGAGGATGAACACTGAAGCTTTCTTT	CASGRRMNTEAFF
TRBV25-1	NA	few	TRBJ1-3	TGTGCCAGCAGTGGCTCTTGGGCCTACCGAAGCTCTGGAAACACCATATATTTT	CASSGSWAYRSSGNTIYF
TRBV15	TRBD1	few	TRBJ2-2	TGTGCCACCAGCAGACGTTCGACAGGGGTCAGGGACGGGGAGCTGTTTTTT	CATSRRSTGVRDGELFF
TRBV7-6	NA	once	TRBJ2-7	TGTGCCAGCAGCTTAGAACGCCTGTACGAGCAGTACTTC	CASSLERLYEQYF